The 30 T cell receptor beta chains presented below share a single source sample, sequenced in a study of blood T cell repertoires in COVID-19. Clones were read by immunoSEQ multiplex PCR, and TCRdb kept only the in-frame ones, dropping some. The data show approximately 300,000 clones, 89% seen once. Sequencing was carried out using PBMCs or T cells enriched from blood (not recorded which). All receptors derive from a woman younger than 45 who had recovered from COVID-19.

This clone was found once. The chain has TRBV18 and TRBJ1-5, with 8 bases lining up with TRBD1. There are 15 residues in the CDR3. Losses at the gene ends were 1 base for V and 4 bases for J; bases not matched to a gene: 3. Germline lookup yields CDR1 KGHSH and CDR2 LQKENI. The CDR3 nucleotides are TGTGCCAGCTCACCACTAAGGACAGGGAATCAGCCCCAGCATTTT. Translation: CASSPLRTGNQPQHF.

The V gene is TRBV19, the J gene TRBJ2-4; 7 bases are a match to TRBD1. Trimming took 9 bases from V and 7 from J; bases not matched to a gene: 24. Per the germline V gene, CDR1 is LNHDA and CDR2 is SQIVND (reference sequence). The CDR3 is 18 residues long. The CDR3 coding sequence is TGTGCCAGCACGGTAAGGGTAGGGGGCGGCAATATGAGGAACATTCAGTACTTC. This encodes CASTVRVGGGNMRNIQYF.

DNA for the CDR3: TGTGCCAGCAGCGCCGGACAGGCCGGCTACACCTTC. Translated: CASSAGQAGYTF. The chain recombines TRBV7-9 with TRBJ1-2; 7 nucleotides agree with TRBD1. The CDR3 is 12 residues long. The germline V gene encodes CDR1 SEHNR and CDR2 FQNEAQ (reference sequence). The trim removed 5 bases at V and 8 bases at J, leaving 5 bases unmatched.

The CDR3 DNA follows: TGTGCCAGCAGCTTGACAGGGGCTGGCGGCAATCAGCCCCAGCATTTT. Protein: CASSLTGAGGNQPQHF. This chain connects TRBV28 to TRBJ1-5; 8 bases are shared with TRBD1. The J segment lost 2 bases and the V segment lost 6 bases, leaving 9 bases of the junction unmatched. The CDR3 consists of 16 residues. Germline assignment: CDR1 MDHEN and CDR2 SYDVKM.

The genes are TRBV11-2 and TRBJ2-1; D is perhaps TRBD1 (6 bases). The CDR3 totals 12 residues. The germline gives CDR1 SGHAT, CDR2 FQNNGV. The germline V and J ends were trimmed by 9 bases and 5 bases, with 11 bases remaining between them. CDR3 region: CASTGIDNEQFF. Written as DNA, the CDR3 is TGTGCCAGTACAGGGATTGACAATGAGCAGTTCTTC.

The chain has TRBV9 and TRBJ2-7; unclear D gene. This CDR3 has 14 residues. The germline V gene encodes CDR1 SGDLS and CDR2 YYNGEE. V was clipped by 3 bases and J by 2 bases, with 12 bases between them. The CDR3 sequence is CASSAEPGPYEQYF. CDR3 nucleotides: TGTGCCAGCAGCGCAGAACCAGGCCCCTACGAGCAGTACTTC.

This chain uses TRBV2 with TRBJ2-1; 7 bases align to TRBD2. This CDR3 has 19 amino acids. V was pared by 5 bases and J by 4 bases, with 20 bases of the junction left unmatched. Germline V lookup: CDR1 SNHLY, CDR2 FYNNEI. The CDR3 nucleotides read TGTGCCAGCAGTCCCCGGGGGAGGGAGGGTCTGGAGGGGTACAATGAGCAGTTCTTC. Protein sequence: CASSPRGREGLEGYNEQFF.

This clone has a single count. The rearrangement uses TRBV7-2 and TRBJ2-5; tentatively, D is TRBD1 (5 bases). The CDR3 length is 14 residues. Germline loops: CDR1 SGHTA, CDR2 FQGNSA. Trimming removed 2 bases at V and 2 bases at J, with 9 bases between. This CDR3 reads CASSLNQGQETQYF. CDR3 in DNA: TGTGCCAGCAGCTTAAACCAGGGACAAGAGACCCAGTACTTC.

This chain uses TRBV27 with TRBJ2-1, with 9 positions matching TRBD2. The CDR3 runs 13 residues. Germline values: CDR1 MNHEY, CDR2 SMNVEV (reference sequence). The V and J ends lost 6 bases and 4 bases, in that order; junction bases with no gene match: 1. The CDR3 region is CASRREGYNEQFF. The DNA of the CDR3 is TGTGCCAGCAGGCGGGAGGGGTACAATGAGCAGTTCTTC.

V gene TRBV30 combines with J gene TRBJ1-5; D ambiguous. Looked up from germline, CDR1 is GTSNPN and CDR2 is SVGIG (reference sequence). Trimming shortened V by 0 bases and J by 2 bases, and 5 bases separated the two germline ends. There are 13 residues in the CDR3. As DNA, the CDR3 is TGTGCCTGGAGTGTACGGGGCAATCAGCCCCAGCATTTT. Its translation: CAWSVRGNQPQHF.

In its sample, this clone was seen a few times. The chain joins TRBV10-3 to TRBJ1-1; 8 bases agree with TRBD1. In germline, CDR1 is ENHRY, CDR2 SYGVKD. This CDR3 has 14 amino acids. V gave up 4 bases and J gave up 1 base; unmatched junction bases: 2. The CDR3 reads CAISVQGGNTEAFF. The CDR3 DNA reads TGTGCCATCAGTGTACAGGGGGGGAACACTGAAGCTTTCTTT.

This rearrangement joins TRBV4-3 to TRBJ1-1; D may be TRBD1 (5 bases). CDR1 LGHNA and CDR2 YSLEER come from the germline V gene. CDR3 length equals 18 residues. V lost 0 bases, J lost 4 bases, and 21 bases lay in between. CDR3 nucleotides: TGCGCCAGCAGCCAAGATTTAAGTTTAGGACACCTATCCACTGAAGCTTTCTTT. Translated: CASSQDLSLGHLSTEAFF.

This chain joins TRBV20-1 and TRBJ1-1; D is undetermined. This CDR3 region has 11 residues. The germline gives CDR1 DFQATT, CDR2 SNEGSKA (reference sequence). The CDR3 sequence is CSVPGSTEAFF. The CDR3 DNA sequence: TGCTCGGTGCCGGGGAGCACTGAAGCTTTCTTT.

The chain has TRBV11-3 and TRBJ2-3; D is possibly TRBD2 (6 bases). Trimming stripped 5 bases from V and 0 bases from J, with 12 bases between. The CDR3 covers 15 residues. Per the germline V gene, CDR1 is SGHNT and CDR2 is YENEEA. CDR3 DNA: TGTGCCAGCAGCCGCTGGGGGGAGAGCACAGATACGCAGTATTTT. Amino acid sequence: CASSRWGESTDTQYF.

This chain links TRBV5-1 with TRBJ1-1, with 8 bases fitting TRBD1. With 6 bases clipped from V and 3 bases from J, the junction kept 7 bases outside the gene matches. CDR1 SGHRS and CDR2 YFSETQ come from the germline V gene. The CDR3 covers 14 residues. The CDR3: CASNLGTGHTEAFF. DNA of the CDR3: TGCGCCAGCAACCTCGGGACAGGCCACACTGAAGCTTTCTTT.

V and J are TRBV19 and TRBJ2-5; a possible D gene is TRBD2 (6 bases). Germline V gives CDR1 LNHDA, CDR2 SQIVND (reference sequence). Trimming left V 0 bases short and J 0 bases short, with 11 bases between. This CDR3 comprises 16 residues. As DNA, the CDR3 is TGTGCCAGTAGTATAGATGGGCGGGGCCACCAAGAGACCCAGTACTTC. As protein: CASSIDGRGHQETQYF.

The rearrangement links TRBV5-8 to TRBJ2-7; 7 nucleotides align to TRBD1. The CDR3 sequence is 14 residues long. Germline CDR1 and CDR2: SGHTS and YDEGEE. J gave up 2 bases and V 8 bases, and 10 bases lay outside the gene matches. In nucleotides, the CDR3 is TGTGCCAGTAAATTACAGGGGTTTACCTACGAGCAGTACTTC. Protein sequence: CASKLQGFTYEQYF.

The chain's CDR3 is CASRPRGAGDGYTF. CDR3 bases: TGTGCCAGTAGACCCCGGGGGGCCGGTGATGGCTACACCTTC. The chain employs TRBV19 and TRBJ1-2; TRBD1 is a possible D gene (6 bases). In germline, CDR1 is LNHDA, CDR2 SQIVND (reference sequence). V lost 6 bases to trimming and J lost 6 bases, with 17 bases between them. The CDR3 totals 14 residues.

The gene calls are TRBV7-9 and TRBJ2-7; the match to TRBD2 covers 7 bases. This CDR3 spans 13 amino acids. The germline CDR1 and CDR2 sequences are SEHNR and FQNEAQ (reference sequence). The ends lost 1 base at V and 7 bases at J; junction bases unmatched: 4. The CDR3, as DNA: TGTGCCAGCAGCTTAGGGTCAGCGGGGGAGCAGTACTTC. Protein product: CASSLGSAGEQYF.

The CDR3 region is CASEVRTSSQSEQFF. The DNA for the CDR3 is TGTGCCAGCGAGGTCCGGACTAGCTCACAGAGTGAGCAGTTCTTC. The chain links TRBV7-9 to TRBJ2-1; 8 nucleotides align to TRBD2. The CDR3 runs to 15 residues. Germline V gene sequence: CDR1 SEHNR, CDR2 FQNEAQ (reference sequence). V was clipped by 8 bases and J by 9 bases; unmatched bases: 15.

V is TRBV30 and J is TRBJ2-1, with D hard to call. In germline, CDR1 is GTSNPN, CDR2 SVGIG (reference sequence). CDR3 length: 17 residues. Trimming took 1 base from V and 0 from J, leaving 16 bases between them. The CDR3 bases are TGTGCCTGGAGTGAAGTTTTGGTAGCTACCTCCTACAATGAGCAGTTCTTC. This gives the protein CAWSEVLVATSYNEQFF.

The CDR3 protein is CSVVQEGYEQYF. The CDR3 DNA reads TGCAGCGTTGTTCAGGAAGGCTACGAGCAGTACTTC. V and J are TRBV29-1 and TRBJ2-7, with D unclear. CDR1 is SQVTM, CDR2 ANQGSEA, per germline. The CDR3 loop spans 12 amino acids. Deletions cut 4 bases from V and 3 bases from J, with 10 bases between.

This chain links TRBV11-2 with TRBJ1-6; no clear D gene. The germline gives CDR1 SGHAT, CDR2 FQNNGV. The CDR3 extends over 15 amino acids. The ends were cut back, 6 bases at V and 7 bases at J, with 16 bases in the middle. CDR3 sequence (DNA): TGTGCCAGCAGTCGGGTGGGCACGGGGAATTCACCCCTCCACTTT. Protein product: CASSRVGTGNSPLHF.

The V gene is TRBV29-1, the J gene TRBJ1-1; D might be TRBD1 (6 bases). The germline gives CDR1 SQVTM, CDR2 ANQGSEA. The CDR3 sequence is 14 residues long. Trimming removed 5 bases at V and 1 base at J, with 14 bases between. The chain's CDR3 is CSVPYRDPNTEAFF. The DNA of the CDR3 is TGCAGCGTTCCCTACAGGGACCCGAACACTGAAGCTTTCTTT.

The chain couples TRBV10-1 to TRBJ1-6, with 9 bases aligning to TRBD1. Per the germline V gene, CDR1 is WNHNN and CDR2 is SYGVQD (reference sequence). Losses at the gene ends were 7 bases for V and 10 bases for J; bases not matched to a gene: 11. The CDR3 spans 15 residues. The CDR3 DNA reads TGCGCCAGCACCAAGGACAGGGGTGGTTCGTCACCCCTCCACTTT. It encodes CASTKDRGGSSPLHF.

The gene calls are TRBV30 and TRBJ1-6, with D hard to call. Trimming shortened V by 1 base and J by 7 bases, and 8 bases separated the two germline ends. Germline assignment: CDR1 GTSNPN and CDR2 SVGIG (reference sequence). The CDR3 is 13 residues long. This CDR3 reads CAWSAYKNSPLHF. CDR3 sequence (DNA): TGTGCCTGGAGTGCCTATAAGAATTCACCCCTCCACTTT.

The CDR3 coding sequence is TGTGCCAGCAACTCACTACAGAACACCGGGGAGCTGTTTTTT. Translation: CASNSLQNTGELFF. The chain joins TRBV5-5 to TRBJ2-2; D not certain. Germline V lookup: CDR1 SGHKS, CDR2 YYEKEE (reference sequence). The CDR3 sequence is 14 residues long. Trimming removed 6 bases from V and 1 base from J, with 10 bases in between.

The rearrangement uses TRBV19 and TRBJ1-2; TRBD1 matches 9 bases. With 0 bases clipped from V and 8 bases from J, the junction kept 10 bases outside the gene matches. The germline CDR1 and CDR2 sequences are LNHDA and SQIVND (reference sequence). The CDR3 covers 16 residues. The CDR3 spells CASSIETGTGNSGYTF. The CDR3 DNA is TGTGCCAGTAGTATAGAAACCGGGACAGGGAATAGCGGCTACACCTTC.

The chain links TRBV6-5 to TRBJ1-3; D is unclear. The V gene's germline CDR1 is MNHEY and CDR2 SVGAGI. The CDR3 is 14 amino acids. The V gene lost 2 bases and the J gene lost 4 bases, with 9 bases spanning the gap. In nucleotides, the CDR3 is TGTGCCAGCAGTTACACGCGGCTCGGAAACACCATATATTTT. Encoded protein: CASSYTRLGNTIYF.

This chain joins TRBV6-5 and TRBJ2-5; 7 bases agree with TRBD2. Trimming took 7 bases from V and 2 from J; bases not matched to a gene: 4. The germline CDR1 and CDR2 sequences are MNHEY and SVGAGI. There are 13 residues in the CDR3. This chain's CDR3 is CASKPRGQETQYF. CDR3 DNA: TGTGCCAGCAAACCGCGGGGGCAAGAGACCCAGTACTTC.